Detailed here is one TCR beta chain. One end of the junction fails to match germline, which may point to a read error. The data originate from a study of CD8+CD57+ T cells in acquired aplastic anemia. Study information: When averaged, DNA from sorted CD4+ and CD8+ cells came to approximately 3 ug.

This CDR3 is 16 amino acids long. Per germline, CDR1 ENHRY and CDR2 SYGVKD. Genomic DNA was employed as the template in profiling TCR beta VDJ and CDR3. TCRdb redid the calling of the reads with MiXCR, one entry per CDR3 protein. The sample includes about 180,000 distinct CDR3 sequences, around half of them seen just once. Sequenced material: sorted CD4+, CD8+, or CD8+CD57+ T cells (not recorded which) from PBMCs. The chain recombines TRBV10-3 with TRBJ1-3; 10 bases are shared with TRBD1. The receptor was derived from a human donor in good health. The CDR3, as DNA: TGTGCCAGCAGTTACTCGAGGGACAGGGGTGGAAACACCATATATTTT. Residues: CASSYSRDRGGNTIYF.